Only a few counts were recorded for the clone carrying this T cell receptor beta chain. The sample comes from a study of human T cells and chemical hapten exposure. At the level of the study: Reading of the patch tests, which applied 0.01% DPC to the upper back, occurred at 6 days.

TCRdb ran MiXCR on the RACE reads and lists one entry per CDR3 protein. The repertoire consists of 250,000 or so distinct CDR3 sequences, with roughly 8.9% occurring once and the leading ten covering over 2%. Germline V gene sequence: CDR1 MNHEY, CDR2 SVGAGI. The CDR3 covers 15 residues. The V segment lost 6 bases and the J segment 1 base; nucleotides outside the gene matches: 8. Time point in this sample: pre-sensitization, week 0. The treatment was: therapeutic diphenylcyclopropenone sensitization with weekly scalp DPC. Unfractionated whole blood yielded total RNA. Sequences were derived from whole blood, sampled in connection with sensitization to the hapten diphenylcyclopropenone (DPC). The V call is TRBV6-5, the J call TRBJ1-1, with 7 bases aligning to TRBD1. The TCR was taken from a woman in her 40s with alopecia areata. Some clones in this sample may be carry-over from other donors' samples. DNA of the CDR3: TGTGCCAGCAGCCGTAGACAGGGAGCGAACACTGAAGCTTTCTTT. This sequence encodes CASSRRQGANTEAFF.